This TCR beta chain was captured by sequencing in a study of shared clonotypes between healthy human individuals. Points from the study as a whole: Among donors, sharing of clonotypes was expected to be affected by sequencing depth.

Adult donors, all healthy and HIV-negative, had no recent acute infections or vaccinations. Researchers divided each subset's genomic DNA evenly across several immunoSEQ plates. The method was immunoSEQ multiplex PCR; TCRdb's version includes in-frame clones alone and lacks a portion of them. The sample shows about a million clones, approximately 80% of them seen only once. A word on this clone: Its antigen is currently unknown.

Germline-derived CDR1 and CDR2 are SEHNR and FQNEAQ (reference sequence). Trimming removed 2 bases at V and 6 bases at J, with 9 bases between. The CDR3 spans 13 residues. This receptor was identified in a man younger than 30 in good health. Some clones in this sample may be carry-over from other donors' samples. Material for sequencing was memory CD4+ T cells from PBMCs. Subset indicated: CD45RA-negative fraction. The rearrangement links TRBV7-9 to TRBJ2-3, with D unclear. The CDR3 here is CASSLNSGDTQYF. DNA of the CDR3: TGTGCCAGCAGCTTAAATTCGGGCGATACGCAGTATTTT.